The 18 T cell receptor beta chains presented below share a single source sample, sequenced in a study of blood T cell repertoires in COVID-19. Method: immunoSEQ multiplex PCR; TCRdb's copy keeps in-frame clones and lacks some. The table has roughly 200,000 clones, about 88% seen once. Material: peripheral blood. These receptors were taken from a man between 70 and 80 years old with acute or convalescent COVID-19.

The J gene is TRBJ2-1, the V gene TRBV30, with D perhaps matching TRBD2 (5 bases). This CDR3 contains 15 residues. Germline-derived CDR1 and CDR2 are GTSNPN and SVGIG (reference sequence). V was trimmed by 4 bases and J by 3 bases, leaving 16 bases between them. CDR3: CAWNPPGVGYNEQFF. As DNA, the CDR3 is TGTGCCTGGAACCCCCCCGGGGTCGGCTACAATGAGCAGTTCTTC.

This clone was observed at least ten times. V gene TRBV7-8 combines with J gene TRBJ1-5; the match to TRBD1 covers 7 bases. Germline V gene lookup returns CDR1 SGHVS and CDR2 FQNEAQ. The CDR3 covers 14 residues. J gave up 4 bases and V 5 bases, and 5 bases lay outside the gene matches. CDR3 loop: CASSRDSLNQPQHF. CDR3 DNA: TGTGCCAGCAGCCGGGACAGCCTAAATCAGCCCCAGCATTTT.

This chain links TRBV5-1 with TRBJ2-1; no reliable D call. This CDR3 is built from 15 residues. Germline lookup yields CDR1 SGHRS and CDR2 YFSETQ. Between the trimmed V and J ends, which lost 0 bases and 7 bases, there was a span of 14 bases. CDR3: CASSLGDSLSNEQFF. The CDR3 DNA follows: TGCGCCAGCAGCTTGGGCGACTCCCTTTCGAATGAGCAGTTCTTC.

The rearrangement links TRBV24-1 to TRBJ2-7; 8 nucleotides align to TRBD2. CDR3 length: 19 amino acids. With V trimmed by 4 bases and J by 0 bases, 16 bases remained unmatched. Germline lookup yields CDR1 KGHDR and CDR2 SFDVKD. CDR3 in amino acids: CATSEDEAPIAGSSYEQYF. CDR3 nucleotides: TGTGCCACCAGTGAGGACGAAGCGCCCATAGCGGGAAGCTCCTACGAGCAGTACTTC.

The chain has TRBV27 and TRBJ2-7; TRBD1 matches 8 bases. Germline V gene data show CDR1 as MNHEY and CDR2 as SMNVEV (reference sequence). J lost 3 bases, V lost 6 bases, and 10 bases had no gene match. This CDR3 region has 15 residues. Here the CDR3 DNA reads TGTGCCAGCAGGCGCACAGGGGGATCCTTCTACGAGCAGTACTTC. Its protein is CASRRTGGSFYEQYF.

The chain couples TRBV15 to TRBJ2-7; TRBD1 matches at 11 bases. CDR3 length: 17 residues. Trimming removed 1 base from V and 2 bases from J; junction bases left unmatched: 7. CDR1 is LNHNV, CDR2 YYDKDF, per germline (reference sequence). The CDR3 is CATSRGLPGQGAYEQYF. The CDR3, as DNA: TGTGCCACCAGCAGAGGACTCCCGGGACAGGGGGCCTACGAGCAGTACTTC.

The chain is built from TRBV27 and TRBJ1-1; 8 bases line up with TRBD1. The trim removed 3 bases at V and 1 base at J, leaving 4 bases unmatched. In germline, CDR1 is MNHEY, CDR2 SMNVEV (reference sequence). The CDR3 is 15 amino acids. The CDR3 is CASSLLGQENTEAFF. The CDR3, as DNA: TGTGCCAGCAGTTTGTTGGGACAGGAGAACACTGAAGCTTTCTTT.

V usage is TRBV6-5 and J usage is TRBJ1-5, with 7 bases lining up with TRBD1. J gave up 0 bases and V 6 bases, and 5 bases lay outside the gene matches. The germline V gene encodes CDR1 MNHEY and CDR2 SVGAGI. The CDR3 has 15 residues. CDR3 nucleotide sequence: TGTGCCAGCAGGCTGGGACAGAATAGCAATCAGCCCCAGCATTTT. As protein: CASRLGQNSNQPQHF.

This clone has more than one count but fewer than ten. The chain carries TRBV18 and TRBJ2-6, with 7 bases that match TRBD2. The CDR3 covers 16 residues. Germline V gene data show CDR1 as KGHSH and CDR2 as LQKENI. The J segment lost 0 bases and the V segment lost 3 bases, leaving 2 bases of the junction unmatched. CDR3 residues: CASSPTGGSGANVLTF. The CDR3 nucleotides are TGTGCCAGCTCACCTACGGGGGGCTCTGGGGCCAACGTCCTGACTTTC. Looking up the rest from reference TRBV18 and TRBJ2-6 gives the full variable domain: NAGVMQNPRHLVRRRGQEARLRCSPMKGHSHVYWYRQLPEEGLKFMVYLQKENIIDESGMPKERFSAEFPKEGPSILRIQQVVRGDSAAYFCASSPTGGSGANVLTFGAGSRLTVL.

This clone was observed a few times. The V call is TRBV5-6, the J call TRBJ1-6; D is perhaps TRBD1 (5 bases). Germline CDR1 is SGHDT and CDR2 is YYEEEE. Trimming cost V 5 bases and J 5 bases, with 17 bases left between them. This CDR3 spans 16 amino acids. CDR3 coding DNA: TGTGCCAGCAGTTTTGGACACTGGGCGGATAATTCACCCCTCCACTTT. It translates to CASSFGHWADNSPLHF.

This clone appeared once. This chain joins TRBV14 and TRBJ2-1; no definite D call. The CDR3 totals 14 residues. V shed 0 bases and J shed 4 bases, with 7 bases lying between them. Germline V gives CDR1 SGHDN, CDR2 FVKESK. CDR3 loop: CASSQDIGYNEQFF. Here the CDR3 DNA reads TGTGCCAGCAGCCAAGATATCGGTTACAATGAGCAGTTCTTC.

The chain couples TRBV14 to TRBJ1-4; TRBD1 matches 8 bases. With 1 base clipped from V and 9 bases from J, the junction kept 7 bases outside the gene matches. Germline CDR1 is SGHDN and CDR2 is FVKESK. This CDR3 is 15 amino acids long. The CDR3, as DNA: TGTGCCAGCAGCCAAGCTACAGGGGGTGGCAAAAAACTGTTTTTT. It specifies CASSQATGGGKKLFF.

The chain recombines TRBV28 with TRBJ1-5; a weak D match, TRBD1 (5 bases). The CDR3 runs 12 residues. V was shortened by 7 bases and J by 4 bases, with 8 bases between the two germline ends. Germline V CDR1 and CDR2: MDHEN, SYDVKM. The CDR3: CASMGPNQPQHF. The CDR3, as DNA: TGTGCCAGCATGGGGCCAAATCAGCCCCAGCATTTT.

The V call is TRBV18, the J call TRBJ2-7; D perhaps matches TRBD1 (5 bases). The ends were cut back, 3 bases at V and 1 base at J, with 16 bases in the middle. Germline values: CDR1 KGHSH, CDR2 LQKENI. CDR3 length: 16 residues. CDR3 loop: CASSPTSRVLSYEQYF. The CDR3 coding sequence is TGTGCCAGCTCACCCACTTCCAGGGTTTTATCCTACGAGCAGTACTTC. Complete variable domain (other parts from reference TRBV18 and TRBJ2-7): NAGVMQNPRHLVRRRGQEARLRCSPMKGHSHVYWYRQLPEEGLKFMVYLQKENIIDESGMPKERFSAEFPKEGPSILRIQQVVRGDSAAYFCASSPTSRVLSYEQYFGPGTRLTVT.

The J gene is TRBJ2-1, the V gene TRBV19; 10 bases map to TRBD2. Germline V gives CDR1 LNHDA, CDR2 SQIVND (reference sequence). V lost 5 bases, J lost 4 bases, and 5 bases stayed unmatched. This CDR3 is built from 15 residues. The CDR3 bases are TGTGCCAGTAGTCCCGGGACTAGCGTTTACAATGAGCAGTTCTTC. Protein sequence: CASSPGTSVYNEQFF. Based on the CDR3 plus reference TRBV19 and TRBJ2-1, the full variable domain is DGGITQSPKYLFRKEGQNVTLSCEQNLNHDAMYWYRQDPGQGLRLIYYSQIVNDFQKGDIAEGYSVSREKKESFPLTVTSAQKNPTAFYLCASSPGTSVYNEQFFGPGTRLTVL.

The V call is TRBV2, the J call TRBJ1-5, with 7 bases lining up with TRBD1. The length of the CDR3 is 14 residues. V was clipped by 8 bases and J by 4 bases; unmatched bases: 8. CDR1 and CDR2 (germline): SNHLY, FYNNEI. The CDR3: CASVGTQGNQPQHF. The CDR3, as DNA: TGTGCCAGCGTAGGGACACAGGGGAATCAGCCCCAGCATTTT.

The chain couples TRBV11-2 to TRBJ2-5; 11 bases fit TRBD2. The germline V gene encodes CDR1 SGHAT and CDR2 FQNNGV. CDR3 size: 16 residues. J gave up 5 bases and V 1 base, and 6 bases lay outside the gene matches. The CDR3 DNA reads TGTGCCAGCAGCTTAGTAGCGGGAGGGCCGGGGGAGACCCAGTACTTC. The encoded protein is CASSLVAGGPGETQYF. Complete variable domain (other parts from reference TRBV11-2 and TRBJ2-5): EAGVAQSPRYKIIEKRQSVAFWCNPISGHATLYWYQQILGQGPKLLIQFQNNGVVDDSQLPKDRFSAERLKGVDSTLKIQPAKLEDSAVYLCASSLVAGGPGETQYFGPGTRLLVL.

The chain links TRBV3-1 (or the pseudogene TRBV3-2) to TRBJ2-7, with 10 bases that match TRBD2. Germline lookup yields CDR1 LGHDT and CDR2 YNNKEL (reference sequence). The V and J ends lost 2 bases and 2 bases, in that order; junction bases with no gene match: 3. There are 15 residues in the CDR3. CDR3 nucleotide sequence: TGTGCCAGCAGCCAAAGGCTAGCGGGAGCCTACGAGCAGTACTTC. It translates to CASSQRLAGAYEQYF.